What follows describes a single T cell receptor beta chain. Authors' analysis steps: Using reference gene primer amplification, nucleated cell counts were estimated. Profiling relied on immunoSEQ multiplex PCR, and the TCRdb table lists in-frame clones only, not all of them. V, J and clone size are those of that table, while D and trimming were read from the DNA. The sample has approximately 190,000 clones, about 86% seen once; the top ten hold approximately 15%. The sample originates from a study of blood T cell repertoires in COVID-19. Study information: The United States, Italy and Spain supplied acute and convalescent COVID-19 samples. PBMCs, B-cell-depleted T cells, or T cells provided the cDNA or gDNA that made up the material.

The CDR3 sequence is 15 residues long. V lost 2 bases and J 3 bases, leaving 11 bases between the germline ends. Germline CDR1 MNHEY, CDR2 SMNVEV (reference sequence). The chain joins TRBV27 to TRBJ1-5; TRBD1 is a possible D gene (5 bases). The source is a man younger than 45 with active or convalescent COVID-19. The sample comprised peripheral blood. CDR3 bases: TGTGCCAGCAGTTTAACGGGGGGGATCAATCAGCCCCAGCATTTT. Translation: CASSLTGGINQPQHF.